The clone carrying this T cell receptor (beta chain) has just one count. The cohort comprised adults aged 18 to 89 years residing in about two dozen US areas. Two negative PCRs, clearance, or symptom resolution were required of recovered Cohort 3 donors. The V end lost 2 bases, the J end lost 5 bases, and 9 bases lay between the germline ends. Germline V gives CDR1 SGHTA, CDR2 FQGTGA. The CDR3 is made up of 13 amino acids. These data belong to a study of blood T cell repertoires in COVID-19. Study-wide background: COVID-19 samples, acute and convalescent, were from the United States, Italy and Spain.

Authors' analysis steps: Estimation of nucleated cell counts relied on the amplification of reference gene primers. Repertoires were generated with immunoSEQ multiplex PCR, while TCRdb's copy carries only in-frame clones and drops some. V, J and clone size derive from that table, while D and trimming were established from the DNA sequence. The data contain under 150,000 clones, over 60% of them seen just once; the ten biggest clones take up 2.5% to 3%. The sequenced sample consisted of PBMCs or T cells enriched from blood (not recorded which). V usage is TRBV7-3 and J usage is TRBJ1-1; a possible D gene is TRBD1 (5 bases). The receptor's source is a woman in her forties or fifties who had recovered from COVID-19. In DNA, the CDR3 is TGTGCCAGCAGCTTACCCGACAGTACTGAAGCTTTCTTT. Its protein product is CASSLPDSTEAFF.